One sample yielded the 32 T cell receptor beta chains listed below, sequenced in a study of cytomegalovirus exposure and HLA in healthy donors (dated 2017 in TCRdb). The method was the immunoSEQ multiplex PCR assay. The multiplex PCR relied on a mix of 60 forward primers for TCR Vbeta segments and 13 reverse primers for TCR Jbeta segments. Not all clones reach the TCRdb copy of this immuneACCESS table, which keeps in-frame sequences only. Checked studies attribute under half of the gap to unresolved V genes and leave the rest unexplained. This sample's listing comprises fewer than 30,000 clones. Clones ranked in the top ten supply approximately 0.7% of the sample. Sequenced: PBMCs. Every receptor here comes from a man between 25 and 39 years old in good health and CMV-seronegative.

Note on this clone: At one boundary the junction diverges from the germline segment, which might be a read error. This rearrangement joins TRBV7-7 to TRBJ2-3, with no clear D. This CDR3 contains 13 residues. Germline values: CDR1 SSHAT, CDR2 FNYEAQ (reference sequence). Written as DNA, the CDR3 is TGTGCTAGCAGCTTAGATAGAGCAGATACGCAGTATTTT. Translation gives CASSLDRADTQYF.

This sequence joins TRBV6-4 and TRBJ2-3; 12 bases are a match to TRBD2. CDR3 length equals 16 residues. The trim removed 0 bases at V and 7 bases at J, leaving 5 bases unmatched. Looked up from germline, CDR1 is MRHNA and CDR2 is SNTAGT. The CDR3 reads CASSDSASGGANTQYF. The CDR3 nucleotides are TGTGCCAGCAGTGACTCGGCTAGCGGGGGGGCTAATACGCAGTATTTT.

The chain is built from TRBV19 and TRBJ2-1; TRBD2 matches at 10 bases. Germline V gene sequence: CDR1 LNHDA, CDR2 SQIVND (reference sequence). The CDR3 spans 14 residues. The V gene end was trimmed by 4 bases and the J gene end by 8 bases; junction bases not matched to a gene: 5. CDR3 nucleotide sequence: TGTGCCAGTAGTAACAGCGGGGGGGCCGATGAGCAGTTCTTC. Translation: CASSNSGGADEQFF.

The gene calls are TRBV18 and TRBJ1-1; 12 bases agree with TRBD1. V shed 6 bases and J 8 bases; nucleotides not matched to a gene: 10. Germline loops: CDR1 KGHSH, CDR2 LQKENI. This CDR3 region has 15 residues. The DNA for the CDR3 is TGTGCCAGCTCCCCTACCGGGACAGGGGGCTTGGAAGCTTTCTTT. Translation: CASSPTGTGGLEAFF. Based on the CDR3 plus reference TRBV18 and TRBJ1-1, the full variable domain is NAGVMQNPRHLVRRRGQEARLRCSPMKGHSHVYWYRQLPEEGLKFMVYLQKENIIDESGMPKERFSAEFPKEGPSILRIQQVVRGDSAAYFCASSPTGTGGLEAFFGQGTRLTVV.

CDR3 nucleotide sequence: TGTGCCAGCAGCACATCAGGGGCGCCTAACCTATACAATGAGCAGTTCTTC. Translation gives CASSTSGAPNLYNEQFF. The chain has TRBV7-3 and TRBJ2-1; TRBD1 might be the D (6 bases). The CDR3 loop spans 17 amino acids. Germline V gene data show CDR1 as SGHTA and CDR2 as FQGTGA. Trimming shortened V by 5 bases and J by 4 bases, and 21 bases separated the two germline ends.

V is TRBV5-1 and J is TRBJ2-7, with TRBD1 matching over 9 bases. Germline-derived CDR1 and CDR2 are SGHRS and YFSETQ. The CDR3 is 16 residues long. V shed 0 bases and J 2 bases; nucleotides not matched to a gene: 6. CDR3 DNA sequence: TGCGCCAGCAGCTTGGCCCCGGGGACAGGGACCTACGAGCAGTACTTC. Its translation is CASSLAPGTGTYEQYF. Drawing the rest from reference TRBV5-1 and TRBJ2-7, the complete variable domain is KAGVTQTPRYLIKTRGQQVTLSCSPISGHRSVSWYQQTPGQGLQFLFEYFSETQRNKGNFPGRFSGRQFSNSRSEMNVSTLELGDSALYLCASSLAPGTGTYEQYFGPGTRLTVT.

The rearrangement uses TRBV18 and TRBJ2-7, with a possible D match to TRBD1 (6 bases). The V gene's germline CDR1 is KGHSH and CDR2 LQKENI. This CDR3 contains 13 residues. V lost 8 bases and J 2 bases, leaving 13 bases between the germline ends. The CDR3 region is CASADRLTYEQYF. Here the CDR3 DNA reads TGTGCCAGCGCCGACAGGCTAACCTACGAGCAGTACTTC.

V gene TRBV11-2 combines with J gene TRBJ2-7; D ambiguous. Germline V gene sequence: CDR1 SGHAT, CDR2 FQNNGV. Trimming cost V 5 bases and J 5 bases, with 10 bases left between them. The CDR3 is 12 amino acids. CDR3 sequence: CASSPSFNEQYF. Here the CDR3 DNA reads TGTGCCAGCAGCCCCAGTTTTAACGAGCAGTACTTC.

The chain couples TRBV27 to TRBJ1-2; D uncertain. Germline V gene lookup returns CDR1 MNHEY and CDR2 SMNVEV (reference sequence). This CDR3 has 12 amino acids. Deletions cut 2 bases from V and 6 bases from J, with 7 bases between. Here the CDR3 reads CASSLSGDGYTF. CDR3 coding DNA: TGTGCCAGCAGTTTAAGCGGTGATGGCTACACCTTC.

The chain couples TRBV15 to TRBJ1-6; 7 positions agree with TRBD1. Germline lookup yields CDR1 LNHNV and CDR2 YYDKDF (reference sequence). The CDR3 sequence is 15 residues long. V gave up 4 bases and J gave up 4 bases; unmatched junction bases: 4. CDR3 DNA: TGTGCCACCAGCAAGGGGACAGAATATAATTCACCCCTCCACTTT. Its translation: CATSKGTEYNSPLHF.

The CDR3 sequence: CAISSWTEPYGYTF. The CDR3 DNA reads as TGTGCCATCAGTTCCTGGACAGAACCCTATGGCTACACCTTC. The chain carries TRBV10-3 and TRBJ1-2; D perhaps matches TRBD1 (6 bases). The CDR3 is made up of 14 amino acids. Trimming took 5 bases from V and 4 from J, leaving 14 bases between them. Germline loops: CDR1 ENHRY, CDR2 SYGVKD.

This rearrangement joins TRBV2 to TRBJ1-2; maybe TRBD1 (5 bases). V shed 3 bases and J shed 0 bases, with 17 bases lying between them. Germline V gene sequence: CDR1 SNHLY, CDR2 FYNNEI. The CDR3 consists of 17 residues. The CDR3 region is CASSDPQDTRPNYGYTF. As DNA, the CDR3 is TGTGCCAGCAGTGACCCACAGGACACCAGACCTAACTATGGCTACACCTTC.

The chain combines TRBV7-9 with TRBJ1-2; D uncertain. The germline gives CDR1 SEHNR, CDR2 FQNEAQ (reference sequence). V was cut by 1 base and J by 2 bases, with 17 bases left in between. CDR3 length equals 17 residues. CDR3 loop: CASSLGVWGRENYGYTF. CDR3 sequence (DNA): TGTGCCAGCAGCTTAGGTGTCTGGGGTAGGGAGAACTATGGCTACACCTTC. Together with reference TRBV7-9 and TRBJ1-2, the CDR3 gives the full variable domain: DTGVSQNPRHKITKRGQNVTFRCDPISEHNRLYWYRQTLGQGPEFLTYFQNEAQLEKSRLLSDRFSAERPKGSFSTLEIQRTEQGDSAMYLCASSLGVWGRENYGYTFGSGTRLTVV.

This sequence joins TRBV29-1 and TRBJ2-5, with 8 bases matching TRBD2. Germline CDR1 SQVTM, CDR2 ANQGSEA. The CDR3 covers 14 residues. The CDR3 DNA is TGCACCGTGGGGGCTAGCGGGTACCAAGAGACCCAGTACTTC. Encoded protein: CTVGASGYQETQYF.

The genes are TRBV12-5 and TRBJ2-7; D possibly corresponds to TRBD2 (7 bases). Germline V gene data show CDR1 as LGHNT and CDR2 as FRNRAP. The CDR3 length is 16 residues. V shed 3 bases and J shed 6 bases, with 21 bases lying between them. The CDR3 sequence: CASGFDHFRGAAEQYF. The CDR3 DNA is TGTGCTAGTGGTTTTGACCACTTTCGGGGGGCTGCCGAGCAGTACTTC.

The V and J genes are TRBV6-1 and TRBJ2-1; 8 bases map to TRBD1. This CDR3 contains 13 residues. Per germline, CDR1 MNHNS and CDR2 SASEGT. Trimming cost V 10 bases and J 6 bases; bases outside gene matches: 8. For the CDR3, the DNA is TGTGCCATCACTTTCACAGGGGGCAATGAGCAGTTCTTC. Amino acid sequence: CAITFTGGNEQFF.

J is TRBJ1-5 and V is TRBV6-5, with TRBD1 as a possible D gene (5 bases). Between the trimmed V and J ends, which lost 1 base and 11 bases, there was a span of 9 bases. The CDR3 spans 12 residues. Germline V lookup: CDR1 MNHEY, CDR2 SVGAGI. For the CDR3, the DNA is TGTGCCAGCAGTTACTGGGGGGGGGCCCAGCATTTT. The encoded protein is CASSYWGGAQHF.

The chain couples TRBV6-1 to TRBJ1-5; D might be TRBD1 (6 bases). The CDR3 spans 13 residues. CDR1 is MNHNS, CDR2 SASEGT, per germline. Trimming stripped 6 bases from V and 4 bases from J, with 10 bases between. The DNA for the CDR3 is TGTGCCAGCAGAGGGACATTGAATCAGCCCCAGCATTTT. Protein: CASRGTLNQPQHF.

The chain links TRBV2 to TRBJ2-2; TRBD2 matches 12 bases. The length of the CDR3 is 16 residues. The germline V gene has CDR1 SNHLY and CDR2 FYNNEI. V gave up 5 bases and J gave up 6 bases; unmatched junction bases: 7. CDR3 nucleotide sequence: TGTGCCAGCAGTTACCGACTAGCGGGGGTCGCCGGGGAGCTGTTTTTT. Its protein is CASSYRLAGVAGELFF. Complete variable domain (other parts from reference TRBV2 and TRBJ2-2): EPEVTQTPSHQVTQMGQEVILRCVPISNHLYFYWYRQILGQKVEFLVSFYNNEISEKSEIFDDQFSVERPDGSNFTLKIRSTKLEDSAMYFCASSYRLAGVAGELFFGEGSRLTVL.

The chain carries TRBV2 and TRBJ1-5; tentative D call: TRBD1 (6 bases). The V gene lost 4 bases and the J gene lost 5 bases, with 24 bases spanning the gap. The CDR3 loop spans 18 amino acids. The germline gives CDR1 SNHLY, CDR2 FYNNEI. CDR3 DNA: TGTGCCAGCAGTGTTCCCCGAGTAGCCCCAGGGGTTTATCAGCCCCAGCATTTT. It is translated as CASSVPRVAPGVYQPQHF.

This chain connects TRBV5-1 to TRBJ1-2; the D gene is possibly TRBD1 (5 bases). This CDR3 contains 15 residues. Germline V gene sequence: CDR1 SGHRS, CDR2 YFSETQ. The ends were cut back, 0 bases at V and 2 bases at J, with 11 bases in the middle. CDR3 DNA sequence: TGCGCCAGCAGCTTGGGACAGACTAGCAACTATGGCTACACCTTC. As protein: CASSLGQTSNYGYTF.

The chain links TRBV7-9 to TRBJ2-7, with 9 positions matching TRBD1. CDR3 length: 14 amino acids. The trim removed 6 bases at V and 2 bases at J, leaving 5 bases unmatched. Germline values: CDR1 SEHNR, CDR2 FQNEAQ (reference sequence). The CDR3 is CASRPQGAAYEQYF. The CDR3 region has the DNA TGTGCCAGCAGACCACAGGGGGCGGCCTACGAGCAGTACTTC.

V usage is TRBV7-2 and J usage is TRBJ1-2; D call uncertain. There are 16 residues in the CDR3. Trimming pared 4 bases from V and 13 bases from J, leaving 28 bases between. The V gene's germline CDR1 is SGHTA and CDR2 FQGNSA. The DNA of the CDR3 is TGTGCCAGCAGCTCCCCGGTGCGGGGAACCAGCAAAAGTAGCACCTTC. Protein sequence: CASSSPVRGTSKSSTF. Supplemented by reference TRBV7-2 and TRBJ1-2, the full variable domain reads GAGVSQSPSNKVTEKGKDVELRCDPISGHTALYWYRQSLGQGLEFLIYFQGNSAPDKSGLPSDRFSAERTGGSVSTLTIQRTQQEDSAVYLCASSSPVRGTSKSSTFGSGTRLTVV.

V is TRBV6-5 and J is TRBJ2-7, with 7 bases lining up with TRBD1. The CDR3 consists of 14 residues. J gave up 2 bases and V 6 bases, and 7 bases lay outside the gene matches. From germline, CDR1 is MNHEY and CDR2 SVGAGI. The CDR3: CASSLRQGTYEQYF. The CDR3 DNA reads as TGTGCCAGCAGCCTTCGACAGGGAACCTACGAGCAGTACTTC.

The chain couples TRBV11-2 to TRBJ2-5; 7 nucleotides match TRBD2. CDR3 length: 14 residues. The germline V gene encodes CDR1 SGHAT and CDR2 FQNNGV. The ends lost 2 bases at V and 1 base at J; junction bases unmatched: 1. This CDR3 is CASSLTGGQETQYF. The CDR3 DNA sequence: TGTGCCAGCAGCTTAACGGGGGGCCAAGAGACCCAGTACTTC.

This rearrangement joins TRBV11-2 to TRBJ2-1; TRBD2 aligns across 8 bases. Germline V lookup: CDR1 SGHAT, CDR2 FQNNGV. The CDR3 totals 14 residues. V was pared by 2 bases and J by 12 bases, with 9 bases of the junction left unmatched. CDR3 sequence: CASSLLSAGGVQFF. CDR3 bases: TGTGCCAGCAGCTTATTATCGGCGGGGGGTGTGCAGTTCTTC.

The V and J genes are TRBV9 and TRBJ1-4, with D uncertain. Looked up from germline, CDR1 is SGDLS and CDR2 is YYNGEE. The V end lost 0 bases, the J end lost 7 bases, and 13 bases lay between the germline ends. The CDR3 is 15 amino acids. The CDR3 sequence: CASSVGARFSEKLFF. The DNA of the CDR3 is TGTGCCAGCAGCGTAGGGGCCAGGTTTTCTGAAAAACTGTTTTTT.

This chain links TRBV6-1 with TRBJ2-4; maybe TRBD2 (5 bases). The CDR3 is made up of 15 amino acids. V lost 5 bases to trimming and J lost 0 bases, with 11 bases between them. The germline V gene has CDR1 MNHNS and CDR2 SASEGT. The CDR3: CASSTGIVAKNIQYF. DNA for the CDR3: TGTGCCAGCAGTACGGGGATAGTAGCCAAAAACATTCAGTACTTC.

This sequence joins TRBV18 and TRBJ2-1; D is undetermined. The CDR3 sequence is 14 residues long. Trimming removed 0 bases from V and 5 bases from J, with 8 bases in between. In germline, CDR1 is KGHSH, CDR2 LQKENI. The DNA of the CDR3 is TGTGCCAGCTCACCACCGTACAGCAACAATGAGCAGTTCTTC. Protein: CASSPPYSNNEQFF.

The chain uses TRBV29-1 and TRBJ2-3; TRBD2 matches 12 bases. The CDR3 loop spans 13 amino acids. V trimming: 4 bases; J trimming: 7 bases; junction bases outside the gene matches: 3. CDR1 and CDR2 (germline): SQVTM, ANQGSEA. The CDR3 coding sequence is TGCAGCGTTGTGACTAGCGGGAGAAATACGCAGTATTTT. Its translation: CSVVTSGRNTQYF.

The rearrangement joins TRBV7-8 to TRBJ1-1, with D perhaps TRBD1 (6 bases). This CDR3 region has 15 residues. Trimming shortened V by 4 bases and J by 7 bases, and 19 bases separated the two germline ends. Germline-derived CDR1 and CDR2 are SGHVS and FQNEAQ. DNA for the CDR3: TGTGCCAGCAGCTCCCCGGGGCTGAGGGGGGGTGAAGCTTTCTTT. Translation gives CASSSPGLRGGEAFF.

CDR3 protein: CSVDLLGQYYGYTF. Written as DNA, the CDR3 is TGCAGCGTTGATCTCTTGGGACAGTACTATGGCTACACCTTC. This chain links TRBV29-1 with TRBJ1-2; 7 bases match TRBD1. With 3 bases clipped from V and 3 bases from J, the junction kept 7 bases outside the gene matches. The length of the CDR3 is 14 residues. Germline CDR1 is SQVTM and CDR2 is ANQGSEA.